Below are 4 T cell receptor beta chains sequenced from a single sample in a study of cytomegalovirus exposure and HLA in healthy donors. Amplification used 60 Vbeta primers and 13 Jbeta primers. TCRdb's copy holds only in-frame clones and misses some; the assay was immunoSEQ multiplex PCR. The sample has 150,000 to 200,000 clones; 65% to 80% are singletons. Material for sequencing was PBMCs. These receptors originate from a woman in her fifties or sixties in good health and CMV-seropositive.

Written as DNA, the CDR3 is TGTGCCTGGAGTGTAGGGGAACTGGGGTCGAACACCGGGGAGCTGTTTTTT. It yields the protein CAWSVGELGSNTGELFF. V is TRBV30 and J is TRBJ2-2; TRBD1 might be the D (5 bases). V was pared by 0 bases and J by 0 bases, with 14 bases between. The CDR3 length is 17 residues. Looked up from germline, CDR1 is GTSNPN and CDR2 is SVGIG (reference sequence).

The J gene is TRBJ1-2, the V gene TRBV27; 8 bases map to TRBD1. The length of the CDR3 is 16 residues. Unmatched junction bases numbered 12, after V lost 5 bases and J lost 4 bases. In germline, CDR1 is MNHEY, CDR2 SMNVEV (reference sequence). CDR3 loop: CASSPLSGTGLYGYTF. The CDR3 DNA reads TGTGCCAGCAGTCCCCTCTCCGGGACAGGTCTCTATGGCTACACCTTC.

The V and J genes are TRBV4-1 and TRBJ2-5; TRBD2 aligns across 7 bases. CDR1 and CDR2 from the germline V gene are MGHRA and YSYEKL. CDR3 length: 15 amino acids. V lost 3 bases and J lost 2; bases outside the gene matches: 6. The CDR3 protein is CASSQRPGLQETQYF. The CDR3 DNA sequence: TGCGCCAGCAGCCAGCGTCCGGGACTACAAGAGACCCAGTACTTC.

The J gene is TRBJ2-7, the V gene TRBV13; D possibly corresponds to TRBD2 (5 bases). V was clipped by 2 bases and J by 6 bases, with 8 bases between them. Germline V CDR1 and CDR2: PRHDT, FYEKMQ (reference sequence). The CDR3 loop spans 12 amino acids. CDR3 protein: CASSLYSGEQYF. As DNA, the CDR3 is TGTGCCAGCAGCTTATACAGCGGCGAGCAGTACTTC.